The 5 T cell receptor beta chains below all came from one sample that was sequenced in a study of blood T cell repertoires in COVID-19. The table came from immunoSEQ multiplex PCR; TCRdb's copy has only in-frame clones and leaves some out. The profile shows 400,000 to 550,000 clones, nearly 90% of them singletons. The sequenced sample was PBMCs or T cells enriched from blood (not recorded which). Receptors were obtained from a woman younger than 30 with acute COVID-19.

This clone was recorded only once. The chain recombines TRBV29-1 with TRBJ2-7, with 7 nucleotides matching TRBD1. V shed 0 bases, J shed 4 bases, and the junction held 3 bases outside the gene matches. Germline V gene sequence: CDR1 SQVTM, CDR2 ANQGSEA. CDR3 length: 13 residues. This chain's CDR3 is CSVEDLTGYEQYF. CDR3 nucleotides: TGCAGCGTTGAAGATTTGACAGGGTACGAGCAGTACTTC.

In this sample, this clone turned up many times. The V and J genes are TRBV6-2 or TRBV6-3 and TRBJ2-2; possibly TRBD2 for D (6 bases). Germline CDR1 MNHEY, CDR2 SVGEGT. The CDR3 length is 13 residues. V was clipped by 6 bases and J by 7 bases, with 12 bases between them. The CDR3 DNA follows: TGTGCCAGCAGCCGGGCGGGAATCGGGGAGCTGTTTTTT. This encodes CASSRAGIGELFF.

This clone occurred once. The J gene is TRBJ2-1, the V gene TRBV13, with 9 bases identical to TRBD1. Germline V lookup: CDR1 PRHDT, CDR2 FYEKMQ (reference sequence). CDR3 length: 15 residues. V gave up 2 bases and J gave up 8 bases; unmatched junction bases: 7. CDR3 amino acids: CASSLIGQGFDEQFF. The DNA for the CDR3 is TGTGCCAGCAGCTTAATTGGACAGGGGTTCGATGAGCAGTTCTTC.

This sequence joins TRBV2 and TRBJ1-2; D not resolved. Germline V gives CDR1 SNHLY, CDR2 FYNNEI. Deletions cut 0 bases from V and 2 bases from J, with 10 bases between. This CDR3 is 15 amino acids long. CDR3 nucleotides: TGTGCCAGCAGTGAAGCAGGCGGGTCCAACTATGGCTACACCTTC. Protein sequence: CASSEAGGSNYGYTF.

The J gene is TRBJ1-4, the V gene TRBV19; maybe TRBD1 (6 bases). Trimming took off 2 bases at V and 12 bases at J, with 10 bases between the two ends. CDR3 length: 12 amino acids. The germline V gene encodes CDR1 LNHDA and CDR2 SQIVND (reference sequence). This chain's CDR3 is CASSIMWGQLFF. DNA of the CDR3: TGTGCCAGTAGTATAATGTGGGGGCAACTGTTTTTT.